The rows below give T cell receptor beta chains drawn from one sample of a study of blood T cell repertoires in COVID-19. This table comes from immunoSEQ multiplex PCR, and its TCRdb copy is limited to in-frame clones, with some not included. Of under 250,000 clones in the sample, approximately 80% were seen once. Sequencing was carried out using peripheral blood. The receptors shown here come from an elderly man with acute or convalescent COVID-19. CDR3s include the opening cysteine and the closing phenylalanine or tryptophan. The order of the fields is clone size, J gene, CDR3 length, V gene, D gene, CDR3 protein, CDR3 DNA. The D gene is left open where the match is weak. Clone size is not always given. Where it is, it says once, few, many or a class for expanded clones.

- TRBJ2-7 17 TRBV27 - CASSLSIGGAKPYEQYF TGTGCCAGCAGTTTATCGATTGGGGGGGCCAAACCCTACGAGCAGTACTTC
- TRBJ2-5 15 TRBV19 TRBD1 CASRVHGTDQETQYF TGTGCCAGTCGAGTCCACGGGACAGACCAAGAGACCCAGTACTTC
few TRBJ2-5 13 TRBV5-5 - CASSLQGTETQYF TGTGCCAGCAGCTTACAGGGTACAGAGACCCAGTACTTC
few TRBJ1-3 16 TRBV4-1 - CASSQDGQGIGNTIYF TGCGCCAGCAGCCAAGACGGTCAGGGAATTGGAAACACCATATATTTT
- TRBJ1-2 14 TRBV2 - CASSSGLAGLGYTF TGTGCCAGCAGTTCCGGACTCGCAGGACTGGGCTACACCTTC
- TRBJ1-2 14 TRBV3-1/TRBV3-2 TRBD1 CASSLTGTGYGYTF TGTGCCAGCAGCCTTACCGGGACAGGGTATGGCTACACCTTC
- TRBJ1-1 11 TRBV29-1 - CSVEDGHQAFF TGCAGCGTTGAAGATGGACATCAAGCTTTCTTT
- TRBJ1-2 15 TRBV19 TRBD1 CASSTPGTANYGYTF TGTGCCAGTAGTACCCCCGGGACAGCAAACTATGGCTACACCTTC
- TRBJ2-2 17 TRBV5-4 - CASSIQGRPANTGELFF TGTGCCAGCAGCATCCAGGGTAGGCCCGCGAACACCGGGGAGCTGTTTTTT
- TRBJ2-1 15 TRBV2 TRBD2 CASSPLAGVRNEQFF TGTGCCAGCAGCCCCCTAGCGGGGGTTCGGAATGAGCAGTTCTTC
- TRBJ1-2 17 TRBV5-1 - CASSLGDLRAPNYGYTF TGCGCCAGCAGCTTGGGAGATCTCAGGGCCCCTAACTATGGCTACACCTTC
once TRBJ2-1 14 TRBV7-3 - CASSLHTGSDEQFF TGTGCCAGCAGCTTACATACAGGGTCCGATGAGCAGTTCTTC
- TRBJ1-1 13 TRBV9 TRBD1 CASSRTGNTEAFF TGTGCCAGCAGCCGGACAGGGAACACTGAAGCTTTCTTT
once TRBJ1-4 12 TRBV29-1 - CSVMGTREKLFF TGCAGCGTCATGGGGACTCGGGAAAAACTGTTTTTT
- TRBJ1-5 14 TRBV7-7 - CASSLAVRSQPQHF TGTGCCAGCAGCTTAGCGGTAAGGAGCCAGCCCCAGCATTTT
once TRBJ1-5 17 TRBV13 TRBD1 CASSLGTGTGFNQPQHF TGTGCCAGCAGCTTAGGAACCGGGACAGGGTTCAATCAGCCCCAGCATTTT
- TRBJ2-2 14 TRBV9 - CASSVMAANGELFF TGTGCCAGCAGCGTAATGGCAGCGAACGGGGAGCTGTTTTTT
- TRBJ1-4 13 TRBV2 - CASRQGFNEKLFF TGTGCCAGCAGACAGGGTTTTAATGAAAAACTGTTTTTT
once TRBJ1-2 14 TRBV5-1 TRBD1 CASSLVQGDYGYTF TGCGCCAGCAGCTTGGTACAGGGGGACTATGGCTACACCTTC
- TRBJ1-2 14 TRBV3-1/TRBV3-2 - CASSQEGRSIGYTF TGTGCCAGCAGCCAAGAGGGCCGCTCAATTGGCTACACCTTC
- TRBJ2-6 19 TRBV29-1 - CSVEDLPGGGFGGANVLTF TGCAGCGTTGAAGATCTACCCGGTGGAGGGTTTGGTGGGGCCAACGTCCTGACTTTC
- TRBJ2-2 13 TRBV27 - CASRLTDTGELFF TGTGCCAGCAGGCTGACAGACACCGGGGAGCTGTTTTTT
- TRBJ1-1 14 TRBV6-5 - CASSYSTANTEAFF TGTGCCAGCAGTTACTCGACAGCCAACACTGAAGCTTTCTTT
- TRBJ2-3 12 TRBV12-5 - CASGPFTDTQYF TGTGCTAGTGGTCCCTTCACAGATACGCAGTATTTT
once TRBJ2-3 15 TRBV7-6 - CASSVGDILRDTQYF TGTGCCAGCAGCGTAGGGGACATCTTAAGAGATACGCAGTATTTT
- TRBJ2-7 15 TRBV11-2 - CASSLAGHSSYEQYF TGTGCCAGCAGCTTAGCTGGACACAGCTCCTACGAGCAGTACTTC
- TRBJ1-2 13 TRBV6-5 TRBD1 CASRDRGTDGYTF TGTGCCAGCCGGGACAGGGGGACAGATGGCTACACCTTC
- TRBJ1-1 14 TRBV30 TRBD1 CAWTLGQGGTEAFF TGTGCCTGGACCTTGGGACAGGGAGGAACTGAAGCTTTCTTT
- TRBJ1-1 15 TRBV7-8 - CASSLEFVTGVSAFF TGTGCCAGCAGCTTAGAGTTCGTTACGGGGGTCTCAGCTTTCTTT
- TRBJ1-6 15 TRBV5-4 TRBD1 CASSPPGQPYSPLHF TGTGCCAGCAGCCCTCCGGGACAGCCATATTCACCCCTCCACTTT